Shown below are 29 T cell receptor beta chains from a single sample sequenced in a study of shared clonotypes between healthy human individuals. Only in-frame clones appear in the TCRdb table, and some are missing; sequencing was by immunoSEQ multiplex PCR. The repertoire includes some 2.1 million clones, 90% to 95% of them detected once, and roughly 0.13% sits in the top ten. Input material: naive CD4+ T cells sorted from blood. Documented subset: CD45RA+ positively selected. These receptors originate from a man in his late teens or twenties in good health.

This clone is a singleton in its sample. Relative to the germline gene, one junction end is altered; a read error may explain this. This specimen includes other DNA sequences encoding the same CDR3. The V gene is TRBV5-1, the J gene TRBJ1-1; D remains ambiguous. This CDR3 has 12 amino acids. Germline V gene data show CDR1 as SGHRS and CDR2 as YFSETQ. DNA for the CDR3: TGCGCCAGCAGTTTGGATAACACTGAAGCTTTCTTT. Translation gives CASSLDNTEAFF.

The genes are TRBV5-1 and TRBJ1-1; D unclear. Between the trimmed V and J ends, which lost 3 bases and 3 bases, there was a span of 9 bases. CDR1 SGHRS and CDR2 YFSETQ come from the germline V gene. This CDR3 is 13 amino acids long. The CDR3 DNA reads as TGCGCCAGCAGCTCCCAAGCGGACACTGAAGCTTTCTTT. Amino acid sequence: CASSSQADTEAFF.

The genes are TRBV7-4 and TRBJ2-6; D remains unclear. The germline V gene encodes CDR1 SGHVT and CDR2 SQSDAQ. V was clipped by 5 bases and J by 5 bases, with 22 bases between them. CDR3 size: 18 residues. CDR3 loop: CASSNTHSSQSRANVLTF. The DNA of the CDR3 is TGTGCCAGCAGCAATACTCACAGCTCACAAAGTCGGGCCAACGTCCTGACTTTC. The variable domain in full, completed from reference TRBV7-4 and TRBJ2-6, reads GAGVSQSPRYKVAKRGRDVALRCDSISGHVTLYWYRQTLGQGSEVLTYSQSDAQRDKSGRPSGRFSAERPERSVSTLKIQRTEQGDSAVYLCASSNTHSSQSRANVLTFGAGSRLTVL.

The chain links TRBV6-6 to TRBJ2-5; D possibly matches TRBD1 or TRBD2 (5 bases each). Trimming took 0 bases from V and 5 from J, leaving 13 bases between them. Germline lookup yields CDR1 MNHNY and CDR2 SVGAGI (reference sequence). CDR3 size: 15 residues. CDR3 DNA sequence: TGTGCCAGCAGTTACTCGAGAGGGGAAGGGGAGACCCAGTACTTC. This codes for CASSYSRGEGETQYF.

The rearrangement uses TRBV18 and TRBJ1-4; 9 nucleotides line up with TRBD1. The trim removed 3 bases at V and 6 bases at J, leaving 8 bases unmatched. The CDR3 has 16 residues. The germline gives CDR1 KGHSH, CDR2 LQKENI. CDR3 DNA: TGTGCCAGCTCACCGTTTAACAGGGGGCTGGATGAAAAACTGTTTTTT. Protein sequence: CASSPFNRGLDEKLFF.

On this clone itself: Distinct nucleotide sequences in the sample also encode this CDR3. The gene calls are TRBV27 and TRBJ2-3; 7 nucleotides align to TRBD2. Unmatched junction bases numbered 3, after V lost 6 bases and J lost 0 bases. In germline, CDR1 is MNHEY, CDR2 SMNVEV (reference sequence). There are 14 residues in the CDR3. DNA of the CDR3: TGTGCCAGCAGACGGGGGGTAAGCACAGATACGCAGTATTTT. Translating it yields CASRRGVSTDTQYF.

The CDR3 loop is CASWTSGRGTQYF. For the CDR3, the DNA is TGTGCCAGCTGGACTAGCGGGAGGGGTACGCAGTATTTT. The chain carries TRBV6-5 and TRBJ2-3; 15 positions agree with TRBD2. V lost 8 bases to trimming and J lost 8 bases; unmatched junction nucleotides: 2. The CDR3 is 13 residues long. CDR1 is MNHEY and CDR2 is SVGAGI in the germline V gene.

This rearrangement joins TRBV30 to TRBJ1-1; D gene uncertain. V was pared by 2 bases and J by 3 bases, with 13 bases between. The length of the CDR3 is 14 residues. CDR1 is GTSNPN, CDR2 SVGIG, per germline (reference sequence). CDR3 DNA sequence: TGTGCCTGGAGTCCTGCCAGACTATACACTGAAGCTTTCTTT. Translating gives CAWSPARLYTEAFF. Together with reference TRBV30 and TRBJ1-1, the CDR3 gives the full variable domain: SQTIHQWPATLVQPVGSPLSLECTVEGTSNPNLYWYRQAAGRGLQLLFYSVGIGQISSEVPQNLSASRPQDRQFILSSKKLLLSDSGFYLCAWSPARLYTEAFFGQGTRLTVV.

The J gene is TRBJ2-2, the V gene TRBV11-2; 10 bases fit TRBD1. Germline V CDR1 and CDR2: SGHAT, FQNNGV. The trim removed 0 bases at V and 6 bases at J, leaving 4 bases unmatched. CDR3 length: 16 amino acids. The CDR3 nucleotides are TGTGCCAGCAGCTTAGAGGGACAGGGGTTCGCCGGGGAGCTGTTTTTT. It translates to CASSLEGQGFAGELFF.

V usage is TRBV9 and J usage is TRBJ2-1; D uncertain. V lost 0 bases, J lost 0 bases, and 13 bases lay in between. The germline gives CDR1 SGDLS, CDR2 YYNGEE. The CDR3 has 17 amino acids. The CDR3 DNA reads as TGTGCCAGCAGCGTAGAGGAGCGCGGAAGCTCCTACAATGAGCAGTTCTTC. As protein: CASSVEERGSSYNEQFF.

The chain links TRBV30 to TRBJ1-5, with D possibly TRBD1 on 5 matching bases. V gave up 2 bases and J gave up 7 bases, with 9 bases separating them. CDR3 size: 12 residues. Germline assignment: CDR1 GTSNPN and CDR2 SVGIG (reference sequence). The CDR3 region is CAWSRGEQPQHF. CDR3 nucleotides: TGTGCCTGGAGTAGGGGTGAACAGCCCCAGCATTTT.

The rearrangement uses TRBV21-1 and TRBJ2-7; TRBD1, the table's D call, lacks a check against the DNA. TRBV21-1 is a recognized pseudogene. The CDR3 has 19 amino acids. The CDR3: CASSKAGTGGMRGSYEQYF. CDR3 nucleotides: TGTGCCAGCAGCAAAGCTGGGACAGGGGGCATGAGAGGGTCCTACGAGCAGTACTTC.

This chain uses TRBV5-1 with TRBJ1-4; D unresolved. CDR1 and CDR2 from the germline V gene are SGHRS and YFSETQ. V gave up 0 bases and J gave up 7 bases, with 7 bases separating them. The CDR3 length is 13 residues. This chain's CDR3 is CASSLVLSEKLFF. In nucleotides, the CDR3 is TGCGCCAGCAGCTTGGTGCTGAGTGAAAAACTGTTTTTT.

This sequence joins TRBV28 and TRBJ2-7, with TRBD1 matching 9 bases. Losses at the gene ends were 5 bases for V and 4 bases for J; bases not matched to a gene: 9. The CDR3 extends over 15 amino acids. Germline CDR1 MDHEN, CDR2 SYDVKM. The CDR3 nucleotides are TGTGCCAGCAGTCTTACCGGGACAGGGTCGTACGAGCAGTACTTC. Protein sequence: CASSLTGTGSYEQYF.

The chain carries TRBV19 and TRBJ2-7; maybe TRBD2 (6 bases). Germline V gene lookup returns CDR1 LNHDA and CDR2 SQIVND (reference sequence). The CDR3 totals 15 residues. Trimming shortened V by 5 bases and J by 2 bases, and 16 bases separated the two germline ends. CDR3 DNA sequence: TGTGCCAGTAGTGTTTCAACCGGGAGAACCTACGAGCAGTACTTC. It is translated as CASSVSTGRTYEQYF. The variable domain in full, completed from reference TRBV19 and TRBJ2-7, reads DGGITQSPKYLFRKEGQNVTLSCEQNLNHDAMYWYRQDPGQGLRLIYYSQIVNDFQKGDIAEGYSVSREKKESFPLTVTSAQKNPTAFYLCASSVSTGRTYEQYFGPGTRLTVT.

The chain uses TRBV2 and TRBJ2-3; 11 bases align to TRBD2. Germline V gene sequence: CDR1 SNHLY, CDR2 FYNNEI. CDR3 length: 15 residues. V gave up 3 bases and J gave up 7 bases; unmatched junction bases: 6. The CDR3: CASSDSSGGMNTQYF. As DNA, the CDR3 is TGTGCCAGCAGTGACTCTAGCGGGGGGATGAATACGCAGTATTTT.

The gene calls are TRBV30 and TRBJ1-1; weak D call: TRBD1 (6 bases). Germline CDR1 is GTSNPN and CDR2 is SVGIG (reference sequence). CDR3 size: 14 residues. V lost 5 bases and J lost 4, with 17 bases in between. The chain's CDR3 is CAWGGRRGLTEAFF. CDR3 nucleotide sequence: TGTGCCTGGGGTGGACGGCGGGGGCTCACTGAAGCTTTCTTT.

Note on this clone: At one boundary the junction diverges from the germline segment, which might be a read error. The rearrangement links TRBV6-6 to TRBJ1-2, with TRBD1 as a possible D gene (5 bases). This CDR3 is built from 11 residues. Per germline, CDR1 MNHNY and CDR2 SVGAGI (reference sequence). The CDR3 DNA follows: TGTGCCAACAGTGGGGGTCGCGGCTACACCTTC. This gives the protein CANSGGRGYTF.

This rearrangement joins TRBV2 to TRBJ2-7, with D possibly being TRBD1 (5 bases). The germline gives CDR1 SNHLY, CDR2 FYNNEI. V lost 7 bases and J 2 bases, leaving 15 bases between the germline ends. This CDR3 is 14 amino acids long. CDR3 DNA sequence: TGTGCCAGCACCACAGGTGGTGGAACCTACGAGCAGTACTTC. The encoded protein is CASTTGGGTYEQYF.

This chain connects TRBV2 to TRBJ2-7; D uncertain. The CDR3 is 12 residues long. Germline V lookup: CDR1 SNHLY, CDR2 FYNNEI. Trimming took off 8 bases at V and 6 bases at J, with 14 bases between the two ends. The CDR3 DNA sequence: TGTGCCAGCGGTCGAAGTATGAGCGAGCAGTACTTC. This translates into CASGRSMSEQYF. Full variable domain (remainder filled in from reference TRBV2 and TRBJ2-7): EPEVTQTPSHQVTQMGQEVILRCVPISNHLYFYWYRQILGQKVEFLVSFYNNEISEKSEIFDDQFSVERPDGSNFTLKIRSTKLEDSAMYFCASGRSMSEQYFGPGTRLTVT.

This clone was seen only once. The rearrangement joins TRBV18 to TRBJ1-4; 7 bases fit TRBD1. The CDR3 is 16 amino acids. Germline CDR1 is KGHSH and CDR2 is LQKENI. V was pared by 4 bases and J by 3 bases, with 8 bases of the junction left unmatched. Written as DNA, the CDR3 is TGTGCCAGCTCACTATCACCGGGACAGCCTAATGAAAAACTGTTTTTT. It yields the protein CASSLSPGQPNEKLFF.

The CDR3 sequence is CASSLNQGNGEQYF. For the CDR3, the DNA is TGTGCCAGCAGCTTAAATCAGGGGAACGGGGAGCAGTACTTC. The rearrangement uses TRBV11-2 and TRBJ2-7, with D tentatively TRBD1 (6 bases). Germline V gives CDR1 SGHAT, CDR2 FQNNGV. This CDR3 has 14 amino acids. With 2 bases removed from V and 7 bases from J, the gap between germline ends came to 15 bases.

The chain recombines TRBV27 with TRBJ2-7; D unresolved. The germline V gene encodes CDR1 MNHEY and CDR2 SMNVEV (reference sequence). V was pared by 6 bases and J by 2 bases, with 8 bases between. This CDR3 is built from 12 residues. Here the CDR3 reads CASSPYPYEQYF. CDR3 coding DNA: TGTGCCAGCAGCCCCTACCCCTACGAGCAGTACTTC.

This CDR3 reads CASRSYTDTQYF. The CDR3 region has the DNA TGTGCCAGCAGGAGCTACACAGATACGCAGTATTTT. This chain links TRBV28 with TRBJ2-3; D uncertain. V was trimmed by 6 bases and J by 2 bases, leaving 6 bases between them. The CDR3 spans 12 residues. CDR1 is MDHEN, CDR2 SYDVKM, per germline.

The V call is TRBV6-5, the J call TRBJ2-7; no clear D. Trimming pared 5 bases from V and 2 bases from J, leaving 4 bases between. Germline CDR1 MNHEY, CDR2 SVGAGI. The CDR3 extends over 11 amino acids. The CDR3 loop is CASSHTYEQYF. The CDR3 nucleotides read TGTGCCAGCAGTCACACCTACGAGCAGTACTTC.

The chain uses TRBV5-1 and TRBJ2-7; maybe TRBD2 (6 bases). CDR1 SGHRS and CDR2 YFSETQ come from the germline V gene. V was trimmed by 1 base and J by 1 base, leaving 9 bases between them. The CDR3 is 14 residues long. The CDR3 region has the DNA TGCGCCAGCAGCTTGAGGGACTTATCCTACGAGCAGTACTTC. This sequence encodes CASSLRDLSYEQYF.

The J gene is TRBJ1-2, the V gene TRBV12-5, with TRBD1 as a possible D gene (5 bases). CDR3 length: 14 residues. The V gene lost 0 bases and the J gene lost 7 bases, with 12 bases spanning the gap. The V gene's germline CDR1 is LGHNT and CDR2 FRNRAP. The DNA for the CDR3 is TGTGCTAGTGGTTTGGTACCCCAGCAGGGTGGCTACACCTTC. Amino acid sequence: CASGLVPQQGGYTF.

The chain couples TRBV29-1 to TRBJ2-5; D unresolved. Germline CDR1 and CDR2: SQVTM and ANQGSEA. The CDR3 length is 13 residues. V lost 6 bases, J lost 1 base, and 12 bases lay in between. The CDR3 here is CSVRKLFQETQYF. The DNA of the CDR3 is TGCAGCGTACGTAAACTCTTCCAAGAGACCCAGTACTTC.

CDR3 coding DNA: TGCGCCAGCAGCTTGATGGCGGGACCCTACAATGAGCAGTTCTTC. This gives the protein CASSLMAGPYNEQFF. The gene calls are TRBV5-1 and TRBJ2-1; tentative D call: TRBD2 (6 bases). The V gene lost 1 base and the J gene lost 2 bases, with 10 bases spanning the gap. The germline gives CDR1 SGHRS, CDR2 YFSETQ. The length of the CDR3 is 15 residues.